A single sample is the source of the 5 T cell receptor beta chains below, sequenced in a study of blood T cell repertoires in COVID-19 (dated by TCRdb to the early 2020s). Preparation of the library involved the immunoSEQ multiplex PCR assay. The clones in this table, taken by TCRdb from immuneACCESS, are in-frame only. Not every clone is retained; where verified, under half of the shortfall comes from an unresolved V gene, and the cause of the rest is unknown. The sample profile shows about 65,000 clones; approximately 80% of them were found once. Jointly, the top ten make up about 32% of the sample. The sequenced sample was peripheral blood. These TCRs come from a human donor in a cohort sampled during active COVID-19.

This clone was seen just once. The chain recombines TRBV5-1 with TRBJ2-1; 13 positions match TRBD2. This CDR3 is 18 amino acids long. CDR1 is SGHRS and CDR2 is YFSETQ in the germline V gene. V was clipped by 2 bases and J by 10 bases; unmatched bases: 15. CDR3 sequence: CASSFKGLGTSGNREQFF. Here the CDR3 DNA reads TGCGCCAGCAGCTTCAAGGGCTTGGGGACTAGCGGGAACCGGGAGCAGTTCTTC.

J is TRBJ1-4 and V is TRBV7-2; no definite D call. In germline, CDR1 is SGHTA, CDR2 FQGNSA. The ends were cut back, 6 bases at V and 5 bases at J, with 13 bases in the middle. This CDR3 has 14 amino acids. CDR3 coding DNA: TGTGCCAGCAGTTCGGGGAGGGCGAATGAAAAACTGTTTTTT. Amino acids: CASSSGRANEKLFF.

In DNA, the CDR3 is TGCAGTGCGCCCGGACAGGGCGGCTACACCTTC. Translated, it gives CSAPGQGGYTF. This sequence joins TRBV20-1 and TRBJ1-2; 8 bases match TRBD1. The CDR3 contains 11 residues. After removal of 6 bases from V and 8 bases from J, the junction contained 5 bases not matched to a gene. Germline CDR1 is DFQATT and CDR2 is SNEGSKA (reference sequence).

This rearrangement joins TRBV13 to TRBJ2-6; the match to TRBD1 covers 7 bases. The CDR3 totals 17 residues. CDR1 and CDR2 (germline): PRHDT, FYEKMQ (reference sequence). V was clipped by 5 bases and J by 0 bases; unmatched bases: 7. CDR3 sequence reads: CASSPRGTRSGANVLTF. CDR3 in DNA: TGTGCCAGCAGCCCCAGGGGGACCCGCTCTGGGGCCAACGTCCTGACTTTC.

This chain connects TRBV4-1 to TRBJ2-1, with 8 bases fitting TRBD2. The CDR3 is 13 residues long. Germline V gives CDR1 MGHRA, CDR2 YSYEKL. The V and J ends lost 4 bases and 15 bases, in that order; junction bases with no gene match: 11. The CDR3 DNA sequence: TGCGCCAGCAGCCCGACCGGGACTAGTAATCCGTTCTTC. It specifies CASSPTGTSNPFF.